These T cell receptor beta chains were read from a single sample in a study of control samples from healthy donors and cancer patients. Some clones are missing from TCRdb's copy, which holds only in-frame ones; the method was immunoSEQ multiplex PCR. The table records around 120,000 clones, more than 85% of them present only once. Source material: PBMCs. Receptor source: a man aged 45 to 65 with head and neck cancer. Both conserved end residues are trimmed from each CDR3. The order of the fields is clone size, V gene, CDR3 protein. Size tells how often a clone was seen (once, few, many) or the class of an expanded clone, and some rows leave it out.

size: NA; V: TRBV6-2/TRBV6-3; CDR3: ASSHNRNQPQH
size: NA; V: TRBV18; CDR3: ASSPVTGSSYNSPLH
size: NA; V: TRBV30; CDR3: AWSPGTGYGYT
size: NA; V: TRBV7-2; CDR3: ASSPRVGSKQETQY
size: NA; V: TRBV7-9; CDR3: ASSFGPTNEKLF
size: NA; V: TRBV6-5; CDR3: ASARGAINYGYT
size: NA; V: TRBV24-1; CDR3: ATSDSLNEQF
size: few; V: TRBV14; CDR3: ASSQDPRTGLNTEAF
size: NA; V: TRBV5-8; CDR3: ASSSWTGKDEQY
size: NA; V: TRBV19; CDR3: ASSIGTGVQPQH
size: NA; V: TRBV28; CDR3: ASNGAGLYGYT
size: NA; V: TRBV5-1; CDR3: ASSLSSGGAWETQY
size: NA; V: TRBV2; CDR3: ASSESSGGAPNEQF
size: NA; V: TRBV12-3/TRBV12-4; CDR3: ASSLHSGVEQY
size: NA; V: TRBV4-3; CDR3: PPRPTGGGEYVEQY
size: few; V: TRBV2; CDR3: AGKPGHSNTEAF
size: NA; V: TRBV10-3; CDR3: AIRDRDTEAF
size: NA; V: TRBV7-2; CDR3: ASSRKRTGEANTIY
size: NA; V: TRBV12-5; CDR3: ASGRGRTDTQY
size: NA; V: TRBV19; CDR3: ASSTLGEQF
size: once; V: TRBV30; CDR3: AWGSGGLAADTQY
size: NA; V: TRBV29-1; CDR3: SVEPGDAYGYT
size: NA; V: TRBV3-1/TRBV3-2; CDR3: ASSRDLTGELF
size: once; V: TRBV30; CDR3: AWTLTGLGSTEAF
size: NA; V: TRBV4-3; CDR3: ASSQLTSWTSGNTIY
size: NA; V: TRBV29-1; CDR3: SVEVGSEQY
size: NA; V: TRBV18; CDR3: ASSPVSKATSYGYT